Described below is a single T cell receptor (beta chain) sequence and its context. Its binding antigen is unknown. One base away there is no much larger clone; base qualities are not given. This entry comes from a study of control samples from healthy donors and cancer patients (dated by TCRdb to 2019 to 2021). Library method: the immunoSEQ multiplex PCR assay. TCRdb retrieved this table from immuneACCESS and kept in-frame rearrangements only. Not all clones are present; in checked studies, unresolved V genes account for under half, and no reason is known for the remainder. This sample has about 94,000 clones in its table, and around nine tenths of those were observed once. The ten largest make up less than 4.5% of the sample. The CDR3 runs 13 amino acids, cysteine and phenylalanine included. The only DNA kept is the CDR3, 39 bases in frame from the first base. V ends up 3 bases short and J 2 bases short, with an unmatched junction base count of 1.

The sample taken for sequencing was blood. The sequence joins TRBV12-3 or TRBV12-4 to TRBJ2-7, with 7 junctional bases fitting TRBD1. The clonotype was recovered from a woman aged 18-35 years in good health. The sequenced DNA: TGTGCCAGCAGTTTCGGACAGGCCTACGAGCAGTACTTC. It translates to CASSFGQAYEQYF.